The 9 T cell receptor beta chains listed next were all sequenced from one sample in a study of T cell clonotyping in hematopoietic cell transplantation listed by TCRdb under 2021. Library creation used the immunoSEQ multiplex PCR assay. As stored in TCRdb, this immuneACCESS dataset retains in-frame rearrangements with V and J assigned. A fraction of the clones does not appear; measured against another copy, unresolved V genes explain less than half of the discrepancy, and the remainder lacks a known reason. Within this sample are about 12,000 clones, with approximately 90% of them counted one time only. Around 0.8% of the sample rests with the top ten. The sequencing sample was made of peripheral blood mononuclear cells. The receptors here all came from a woman aged 45-65 years in good health. Some clones in this sample may be carry-over from other donors' samples.

The V call is TRBV7-9, the J call TRBJ1-2; a weak D match, TRBD1 (6 bases). The CDR3 spans 14 residues. In germline, CDR1 is SEHNR, CDR2 FQNEAQ (reference sequence). V lost 5 bases, J lost 4 bases, and 14 bases lay in between. CDR3: CASSPDRARYGYTF. In DNA, the CDR3 is TGTGCCAGCAGCCCGGACAGAGCCCGCTATGGCTACACCTTC.

The rearrangement uses TRBV27 and TRBJ1-1; a possible D gene is TRBD1 (5 bases). V lost 3 bases, J lost 3 bases, and 11 bases lay in between. CDR3 length: 14 amino acids. Germline V CDR1 and CDR2: MNHEY, SMNVEV (reference sequence). Here the CDR3 reads CASSLGVGHTEAFF. The CDR3 nucleotides read TGTGCCAGCAGTTTGGGGGTCGGTCACACTGAAGCTTTCTTT.

The CDR3 coding sequence is TGCGCCAGCAGCTTGGCGACAGGGGGTGCCTCCTACAATGAGCAGTTCTTC. As protein: CASSLATGGASYNEQFF. The chain uses TRBV5-1 and TRBJ2-1, with 9 bases matching TRBD1. CDR3 size: 17 residues. Per germline, CDR1 SGHRS and CDR2 YFSETQ. J lost 0 bases, V lost 0 bases, and 4 bases had no gene match.

This clone was seen only once. The CDR3 coding sequence is TGTGCCAGCCGCGGACTAGCGGGTTCCTACAATGAGCAGTTCTTC. Its protein product is CASRGLAGSYNEQFF. The chain employs TRBV5-4 and TRBJ2-1, with TRBD2 identical over 11 bases. Germline values: CDR1 SGHNT, CDR2 YYREEE (reference sequence). Trimming cost V 7 bases and J 1 base; bases outside gene matches: 4. CDR3 length equals 15 residues.

This clone appeared a single time. The J gene is TRBJ1-1, the V gene TRBV11-1; no firm D call. Trimming left V 5 bases short and J 3 bases short, with 10 bases between. Germline CDR1 reads SGHAT; CDR2 reads FQDESV (reference sequence). The CDR3 sequence is 13 residues long. The CDR3 is CASSLLTDTEAFF. The CDR3 DNA follows: TGTGCCAGCAGCCTTCTCACGGACACTGAAGCTTTCTTT. The full variable domain, completed using reference TRBV11-1 and TRBJ1-1, is EAEVAQSPRYKITEKSQAVAFWCDPISGHATLYWYRQILGQGPELLVQFQDESVVDDSQLPKDRFSAERLKGVDSTLKIQPAELGDSAMYLCASSLLTDTEAFFGQGTRLTVV.

The chain links TRBV5-1 to TRBJ1-5; no definite D call. The germline CDR1 and CDR2 sequences are SGHRS and YFSETQ. This CDR3 spans 13 amino acids. Trimming cost V 8 bases and J 6 bases, with 15 bases left between them. CDR3 nucleotide sequence: TGCGCCAGTTCCCAGTTGAGCGGTCAGCCCCAGCATTTT. It encodes CASSQLSGQPQHF.

For the CDR3, the DNA is TGTGCCAGCAGCTTAGGAGCGGAGTACTACAATGAGCAGTTCTTC. Translated: CASSLGAEYYNEQFF. The chain carries TRBV11-3 and TRBJ2-1; D may be TRBD2 (5 bases). Germline lookup yields CDR1 SGHNT and CDR2 YENEEA. V was cut by 1 base and J by 3 bases, with 10 bases left in between. The CDR3 sequence is 15 residues long.

The CDR3 sequence: CASSLGFAGGRLNSYEQYF. The DNA for the CDR3 is TGCGCCAGCAGCTTGGGGTTCGCAGGGGGCCGACTTAACTCCTACGAGCAGTACTTC. The genes are TRBV5-1 and TRBJ2-7; the match to TRBD1 covers 8 bases. The germline gives CDR1 SGHRS, CDR2 YFSETQ. CDR3 size: 19 residues. V gave up 0 bases and J gave up 0 bases; unmatched junction bases: 14.

This rearrangement joins TRBV7-2 to TRBJ2-7, with 9 nucleotides matching TRBD1. CDR1 is SGHTA and CDR2 is FQGNSA in the germline V gene. With 6 bases clipped from V and 4 bases from J, the junction kept 10 bases outside the gene matches. CDR3 length equals 15 residues. The CDR3 here is CASRLTTGGSYEQYF. The CDR3 DNA sequence: TGTGCCAGCAGGCTGACCACAGGGGGCTCTTACGAGCAGTACTTC.